The rows below give T cell receptor beta chains drawn from one sample of a study of shared clonotypes between healthy human individuals. Clones were read by immunoSEQ multiplex PCR, and TCRdb kept only the in-frame ones, dropping some. The sample carries around 2.5 million clones, 80% to 95% recorded once. Sequencing used naive CD4+ T cells from PBMCs. The receptors were gathered from a man aged 18 to 30 in good health. Some clones in this sample may be carry-over from other donors' samples. CDR3s include the opening cysteine and the closing phenylalanine or tryptophan. A D gene is named only where the DNA matches it firmly. Some rows mark clone size as missing; the rest say once, few, many or name a class of expanded clone.

j_gene: TRBJ1-2
v_gene: TRBV19
abundance: NA
d_gene: NA
CDR3aa: CASSITARGLGYTF
CDR3nt: TGTGCCAGTAGTATAACAGCCCGAGGCCTTGGCTACACCTTC

j_gene: TRBJ2-7
v_gene: TRBV11-2
abundance: NA
d_gene: NA
CDR3aa: CASSFGDHRGEQYF
CDR3nt: TGTGCCAGCAGCTTTGGGGACCACAGAGGCGAGCAGTACTTC

j_gene: TRBJ2-3
v_gene: TRBV18
abundance: NA
d_gene: TRBD2
CDR3aa: CASSVSGSTDTQYF
CDR3nt: TGTGCCAGCTCCGTTAGCGGGAGCACAGATACGCAGTATTTT

j_gene: TRBJ1-3
v_gene: TRBV19
abundance: NA
d_gene: NA
CDR3aa: CASTRTYGNTIYF
CDR3nt: TGTGCCAGTACCCGGACGTATGGAAACACCATATATTTT

j_gene: TRBJ1-1
v_gene: TRBV5-1
abundance: once
d_gene: NA
CDR3aa: CASTLDRYNTEAFF
CDR3nt: TGCGCCAGCACTCTCGACAGGTATAACACTGAAGCTTTCTTT

j_gene: TRBJ2-7
v_gene: TRBV5-6
abundance: NA
d_gene: TRBD2
CDR3aa: CASSLIAGEYEQYF
CDR3nt: TGTGCCAGCAGCTTAATAGCGGGAGAGTACGAGCAGTACTTC

j_gene: TRBJ2-3
v_gene: TRBV7-9
abundance: NA
d_gene: TRBD2
CDR3aa: CASSLEGGRGDTQYF
CDR3nt: TGTGCCAGCAGCTTAGAGGGAGGGCGAGGAGATACGCAGTATTTT

j_gene: TRBJ1-4
v_gene: TRBV7-9
abundance: NA
d_gene: NA
CDR3aa: CASSLVGEKLFF
CDR3nt: TGTGCCAGCAGCTTAGTAGGAGAAAAACTGTTTTTT

j_gene: TRBJ2-3
v_gene: TRBV29-1
abundance: NA
d_gene: NA
CDR3aa: CSVAGRNTDTQYF
CDR3nt: TGCAGCGTTGCCGGCAGAAACACAGATACGCAGTATTTT

j_gene: TRBJ2-6
v_gene: TRBV6-6
abundance: NA
d_gene: NA
CDR3aa: CASSYSLGANVLTF
CDR3nt: TGTGCCAGCAGTTATAGTCTCGGGGCCAACGTCCTGACTTTC

j_gene: TRBJ2-3
v_gene: TRBV6-1
abundance: NA
d_gene: TRBD2
CDR3aa: CASSEGRTSGSTDTQYF
CDR3nt: TGTGCCAGCAGTGAAGGAAGGACTAGCGGGAGCACAGATACGCAGTATTTT

j_gene: TRBJ2-7
v_gene: TRBV19
abundance: NA
d_gene: TRBD1
CDR3aa: CASSIIADLGQGNGYEQYF
CDR3nt: TGTGCCAGTAGTATTATCGCCGACTTAGGACAGGGGAACGGGTACGAGCAGTACTTC

j_gene: TRBJ2-7
v_gene: TRBV14
abundance: once
d_gene: NA
CDR3aa: CASSQDYGPYEQYF
CDR3nt: TGTGCCAGCAGCCAAGATTACGGCCCCTACGAGCAGTACTTC

j_gene: TRBJ1-5
v_gene: TRBV5-6
abundance: NA
d_gene: NA
CDR3aa: CASSLLASNQPQHF
CDR3nt: TGTGCCAGCAGCTTGCTGGCTAGCAATCAGCCCCAGCATTTT

j_gene: TRBJ2-1
v_gene: TRBV7-9
abundance: NA
d_gene: TRBD2
CDR3aa: CASSARLADYNEQFF
CDR3nt: TGTGCCAGCAGCGCCCGACTAGCGGACTACAATGAGCAGTTCTTC

j_gene: TRBJ1-1
v_gene: TRBV28
abundance: NA
d_gene: NA
CDR3aa: CASSLSGPLNTEAFF
CDR3nt: TGTGCCAGCAGTTTATCGGGACCCCTGAACACTGAAGCTTTCTTT

j_gene: TRBJ2-5
v_gene: TRBV27
abundance: NA
d_gene: NA
CDR3aa: CASKTYRAEQETQYF
CDR3nt: TGTGCCAGCAAAACGTACAGGGCGGAACAAGAGACCCAGTACTTC

j_gene: TRBJ1-5
v_gene: TRBV28
abundance: NA
d_gene: TRBD1
CDR3aa: CASSLDRGEGQPQHF
CDR3nt: TGTGCCAGCAGCCTAGACAGGGGCGAGGGCCAGCCCCAGCATTTT

j_gene: TRBJ1-5
v_gene: TRBV6-4
abundance: NA
d_gene: NA
CDR3aa: CASLTHQPQHF
CDR3nt: TGTGCCAGCCTAACCCATCAGCCCCAGCATTTT

j_gene: TRBJ1-5
v_gene: TRBV28
abundance: NA
d_gene: NA
CDR3aa: CASSGGYTSNQPQHF
CDR3nt: TGTGCCAGCAGTGGCGGGTATACTAGCAATCAGCCCCAGCATTTT

j_gene: TRBJ2-7
v_gene: TRBV6-5
abundance: NA
d_gene: NA
CDR3aa: CASSYVAGSYEQYF
CDR3nt: TGTGCCAGCAGTTACGTTGCAGGGTCCTACGAGCAGTACTTC

j_gene: TRBJ2-5
v_gene: TRBV7-9
abundance: NA
d_gene: TRBD1
CDR3aa: CASSLAAGGTETQYF
CDR3nt: TGTGCCAGCAGCTTAGCGGCAGGGGGTACGGAGACCCAGTACTTC

j_gene: TRBJ1-5
v_gene: TRBV19
abundance: NA
d_gene: NA
CDR3aa: CASSTGTISNQPQHF
CDR3nt: TGTGCCAGTAGTACCGGGACAATCAGCAATCAGCCCCAGCATTTT

j_gene: TRBJ2-5
v_gene: TRBV5-4
abundance: once
d_gene: TRBD2
CDR3aa: CASSLGGGEERTQYF
CDR3nt: TGTGCCAGCAGCTTGGGGGGGGGAGAGGAGCGAACCCAGTACTTC

j_gene: TRBJ1-3
v_gene: TRBV30
abundance: NA
d_gene: NA
CDR3aa: CAWSLQSLSGNTIYF
CDR3nt: TGTGCCTGGAGTCTCCAGAGTCTCTCTGGAAACACCATATATTTT

j_gene: TRBJ1-2
v_gene: TRBV6-1
abundance: few
d_gene: TRBD1
CDR3aa: CASREQGNYGYTF
CDR3nt: TGTGCCAGCAGGGAACAGGGGAACTATGGCTACACCTTC

j_gene: TRBJ2-2
v_gene: TRBV21-1
abundance: NA
d_gene: NA
CDR3aa: CASSKAGGEGPGELFF
CDR3nt: TGTGCCAGCAGCAAAGCGGGGGGAGAGGGCCCCGGGGAGCTGTTTTTT